This TCR beta chain originates from a study of cytomegalovirus exposure and HLA in healthy donors. Study information: In a later analysis, it was reported that the roughly 130 validation repertoires had been produced on the same platform as the roughly 700 repertoires belonging to the first cohort.

On this clone: What it recognizes is unknown.

Overall study findings and caveats: There were under 200 TCR beta chains listed as cytomegalovirus-associated. The authors confirmed in vitro that three CMV-associated chains were specific for CMV antigens. The dataset shows that most TCR sequences were rare, while some public TCRs occurred in many donors.

The method was immunoSEQ multiplex PCR; TCRdb's version includes in-frame clones alone and lacks a portion of them. Altogether under 400,000 clones are present, about nine tenths being singletons, with the ten largest covering 0.83%. Sequenced input: PBMCs. The receptor's source is a young woman in good health and CMV-seronegative.

CDR3 loop: CASSPNLLNYGYTF. CDR3 nucleotides: TGTGCCAGCAGCCCGAACCTACTGAACTATGGCTACACCTTC. This chain joins TRBV4-2 and TRBJ1-2; no clear D gene. The V gene lost 4 bases and the J gene lost 2 bases, with 11 bases spanning the gap. Germline CDR1 and CDR2: LGHNA and YNFKEQ. The CDR3 contains 14 residues.